Listed below are T cell receptor beta chains from one sample, sequenced in a study of control samples from healthy donors and cancer patients. Some clones are missing from TCRdb's copy, which holds only in-frame ones; the method was immunoSEQ multiplex PCR. This table holds approximately 100,000 clones, just over 90% found once. The sample taken for sequencing was blood. All receptors come from a woman between 18 and 29 years old in good health. CDR3s include the opening cysteine and the closing phenylalanine or tryptophan. Each record gives: clone size, D gene, V gene, J gene, CDR3 DNA, CDR3 protein. A D gene is named only where the DNA matches it firmly. Only some rows state a clone size, as once, few, many or a class for expanded clones.

abundance: NA; d_gene: NA; v_gene: TRBV10-2; j_gene: TRBJ2-1; CDR3nt: TGCGCCAGCAGTGAGCCGGGACCGACAGGTTTGGGATACAATGAGCAGTTCTTC; CDR3aa: CASSEPGPTGLGYNEQFF
abundance: NA; d_gene: NA; v_gene: TRBV20-1; j_gene: TRBJ2-1; CDR3nt: TGCAGTGGCAGGGCCAATGAGCAGTTCTTC; CDR3aa: CSGRANEQFF
abundance: NA; d_gene: TRBD1; v_gene: TRBV19; j_gene: TRBJ2-7; CDR3nt: TGTGCCAGTTCCAGGGACAGGGCCTACGAGCAGTACTTC; CDR3aa: CASSRDRAYEQYF
abundance: few; d_gene: NA; v_gene: TRBV4-1; j_gene: TRBJ2-7; CDR3nt: TGCGCCAGCAGCCAAGCCGCGGTCGACGTGCAGTACTTC; CDR3aa: CASSQAAVDVQYF
abundance: NA; d_gene: NA; v_gene: TRBV7-8; j_gene: TRBJ1-1; CDR3nt: TGTGCCAGCAGCCCGAGCTCAAGGATACCTGAAGCTTTCTTT; CDR3aa: CASSPSSRIPEAFF
abundance: NA; d_gene: NA; v_gene: TRBV11-3; j_gene: TRBJ1-1; CDR3nt: TGTGCCAGCAGCTTAGGTGGGGCGTTGAACACTGAAGCTTTCTTT; CDR3aa: CASSLGGALNTEAFF
abundance: NA; d_gene: TRBD2; v_gene: TRBV9; j_gene: TRBJ2-5; CDR3nt: TGTGCCAGCAGCGTTTTAAACGGGGGTAGCGGGGAGACCCAGTACTTC; CDR3aa: CASSVLNGGSGETQYF
abundance: NA; d_gene: NA; v_gene: TRBV19; j_gene: TRBJ1-2; CDR3nt: TGTGCCAGTACTGGACAGAAGAACTATGGCTACACCTTC; CDR3aa: CASTGQKNYGYTF
abundance: NA; d_gene: TRBD1; v_gene: TRBV5-1; j_gene: TRBJ1-4; CDR3nt: TGCGCCAGCAGCGTTGAGGGACAGGTTGGTGAAAAACTGTTTTTT; CDR3aa: CASSVEGQVGEKLFF
abundance: NA; d_gene: NA; v_gene: TRBV27; j_gene: TRBJ1-1; CDR3nt: TGTGCCAGCAGCCCTGACGGCCGGAGGACTGAAGCTTTCTTT; CDR3aa: CASSPDGRRTEAFF
abundance: once; d_gene: NA; v_gene: TRBV7-9; j_gene: TRBJ2-5; CDR3nt: TGTGCCAGCAGCCCTCCTACAGGGCTTCAGGAGACCCAGTACTTC; CDR3aa: CASSPPTGLQETQYF
abundance: once; d_gene: NA; v_gene: TRBV14; j_gene: TRBJ2-1; CDR3nt: TGTGCCAGCAGCCAAGAAGTGAGACGGAGCTCCTACAATGAGCAGTTCTTC; CDR3aa: CASSQEVRRSSYNEQFF
abundance: once; d_gene: TRBD1; v_gene: TRBV6-2/TRBV6-3; j_gene: TRBJ2-7; CDR3nt: TGTGCCAGCAGCTACTCCCCGGGACAGGTCTACGAGCAGTACTTC; CDR3aa: CASSYSPGQVYEQYF
abundance: NA; d_gene: NA; v_gene: TRBV11-2; j_gene: TRBJ2-1; CDR3nt: TGTGCCAGCAGCTTAGGACAGCGCAAAAGGATCTTC; CDR3aa: CASSLGQRKRIF
abundance: NA; d_gene: NA; v_gene: TRBV7-9; j_gene: TRBJ1-5; CDR3nt: TGTGCCAGCTCGGGGGATCACAGGGTGCCCAATCAGCCCCAGCATTTT; CDR3aa: CASSGDHRVPNQPQHF
abundance: once; d_gene: NA; v_gene: TRBV3-1/TRBV3-2; j_gene: TRBJ1-4; CDR3nt: TGTGCCAGCAGCCCCCCCGCAGAGGGAAAACTGTTTTTT; CDR3aa: CASSPPAEGKLFF
abundance: NA; d_gene: NA; v_gene: TRBV12-3/TRBV12-4; j_gene: TRBJ2-3; CDR3nt: TGTGCCAGCAGTTTATCAGGGTTGAATACGCAGTATTTT; CDR3aa: CASSLSGLNTQYF